The T cell receptor (beta chain) under discussion was sequenced for a study of glioma-infiltrating T cells. Study results and limitations: Non-neoplastic patients had below-expected tissue-blood divergence, while all gliomas exceeded expectation. Tissue and blood shared very few CDR3 sequences.

The iRepertoire nested amplicon-rescue multiplex PCR amplified TCR alpha and beta CDR3s from RNA. One-step reverse transcription and amplification started from about 100-400 ng of tissue mRNA or PBMC total RNA. TCRdb re-called the multiplex PCR reads through MiXCR, storing one row per CDR3 protein. The table has under 150,000 distinct CDR3 sequences, roughly 43% seen once. In regard to this clonotype: Its antigen is undetermined.

Sequencing was performed on glioma tissue, nonneoplastic brain tissue, or PBMCs (not recorded which). The sequence was collected from a human donor with low-grade glioma or glioblastoma, undergoing nonglioma brain surgery, or in good health (not recorded which).

CDR3 region: CASSVLAGGLDTQYF. The CDR3 nucleotides read TGTGCCAGCAGTGTTCTAGCGGGAGGGCTAGATACGCAGTATTTT. This sequence joins TRBV6-2 or TRBV6-3 and TRBJ2-3; 12 bases agree with TRBD2. Germline lookup yields CDR1 MNHEY and CDR2 SVGEGT. This CDR3 region has 15 residues. V lost 5 bases, J lost 5 bases, and 5 bases stayed unmatched.